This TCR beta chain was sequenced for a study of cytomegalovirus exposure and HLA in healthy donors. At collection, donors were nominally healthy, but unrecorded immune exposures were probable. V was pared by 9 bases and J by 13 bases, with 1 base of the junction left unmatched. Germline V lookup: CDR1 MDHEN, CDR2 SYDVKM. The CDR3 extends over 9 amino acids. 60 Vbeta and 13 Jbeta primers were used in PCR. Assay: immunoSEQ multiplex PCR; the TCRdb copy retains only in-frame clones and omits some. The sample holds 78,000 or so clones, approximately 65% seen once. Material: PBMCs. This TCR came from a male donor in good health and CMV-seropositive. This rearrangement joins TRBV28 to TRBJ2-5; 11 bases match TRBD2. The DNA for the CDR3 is TGTGCCAGGGGGACTAGCGGGTACTTC. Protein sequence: CARGTSGYF.